These 13 T cell receptor beta chains were all obtained from the same sample, sequenced in a study of T cells in narcolepsy. Sequencing used immunoSEQ multiplex PCR; TCRdb keeps in-frame clones, though not all of them. The sample consists of approximately 17,000 clones, roughly 72% of them appearing once. Sequencing input: CD45RA- memory CD8+ T cells from PBMCs. The receptors here all came from a human donor with narcolepsy.

Only a few counts were recorded for this clone. The chain uses TRBV2 and TRBJ2-1; D remains unclear. The CDR3 has 14 residues. Germline lookup yields CDR1 SNHLY and CDR2 FYNNEI. The ends were cut back, 1 base at V and 4 bases at J, with 8 bases in the middle. DNA of the CDR3: TGTGCCAGCAGTGAAGGTAGGAATTACAATGAGCAGTTCTTC. It encodes CASSEGRNYNEQFF.

The genes are TRBV5-6 and TRBJ1-1; D perhaps matches TRBD1 (6 bases). Germline-derived CDR1 and CDR2 are SGHDT and YYEEEE. The CDR3 is 14 residues long. Trimming removed 4 bases at V and 5 bases at J, with 15 bases between. CDR3 in DNA: TGTGCCAGCAGCGGCCGGGACACTCTGACTGAAGCTTTCTTT. This gives the protein CASSGRDTLTEAFF.

This chain links TRBV4-1 with TRBJ2-3, with D perhaps TRBD2 (5 bases). In germline, CDR1 is MGHRA, CDR2 YSYEKL. V was trimmed by 3 bases and J by 6 bases, leaving 10 bases between them. This CDR3 comprises 13 residues. For the CDR3, the DNA is TGCGCCAGCAGCCAGGAAAGAGGGGATACGCAGTATTTT. This translates into CASSQERGDTQYF.

This clone was observed a few times. J is TRBJ2-5 and V is TRBV9; D may be TRBD1 (8 bases). CDR3 length equals 14 residues. V lost 3 bases and J 4 bases, leaving 13 bases between the germline ends. Germline CDR1 and CDR2: SGDLS and YYNGEE. CDR3 sequence (DNA): TGTGCCAGCAGCGCATACAGGGGGGGAGAGACCCAGTACTTC. Protein: CASSAYRGGETQYF.

The chain links TRBV5-8 to TRBJ2-7; no reliable D call. Looked up from germline, CDR1 is SGHTS and CDR2 is YDEGEE. This CDR3 contains 14 residues. V was clipped by 4 bases and J by 0 bases, with 11 bases between them. The CDR3 DNA reads as TGTGCCAGCAGCAGACGGGTAAGCTCCTACGAGCAGTACTTC. This sequence encodes CASSRRVSSYEQYF.

This clone came up once. The J gene is TRBJ2-1, the V gene TRBV9; 8 bases match TRBD2. Per the germline V gene, CDR1 is SGDLS and CDR2 is YYNGEE. V was pared by 0 bases and J by 3 bases, with 2 bases of the junction left unmatched. CDR3 length equals 15 residues. CDR3 in DNA: TGTGCCAGCAGCGTAGACGGGGGGGACTACAATGAGCAGTTCTTC. This translates into CASSVDGGDYNEQFF.

The V call is TRBV7-9, the J call TRBJ2-2; no clear D gene. V shed 2 bases and J shed 0 bases, with 7 bases lying between them. CDR1 SEHNR and CDR2 FQNEAQ come from the germline V gene (reference sequence). CDR3 size: 15 residues. Written as DNA, the CDR3 is TGTGCCAGCAGCTTAAAGGCCCCGAACACCGGGGAGCTGTTTTTT. Translation: CASSLKAPNTGELFF.

V gene TRBV2 combines with J gene TRBJ1-1, with D possibly TRBD1 on 5 matching bases. The CDR3 consists of 16 residues. V gave up 5 bases and J gave up 4 bases, with 20 bases separating them. CDR1 is SNHLY and CDR2 is FYNNEI in the germline V gene. The CDR3 is CASSSREPQEFTEAFF. CDR3 sequence (DNA): TGTGCCAGCAGTTCACGGGAACCACAGGAGTTCACTGAAGCTTTCTTT.

This clone came up a few times. The chain recombines TRBV7-8 with TRBJ2-3, with 7 bases matching TRBD2. With V trimmed by 5 bases and J by 2 bases, 7 bases remained unmatched. Germline V gives CDR1 SGHVS, CDR2 FQNEAQ. There are 15 residues in the CDR3. The CDR3 loop is CASSERAGYTDTQYF. CDR3 bases: TGTGCCAGCAGCGAGAGAGCGGGATACACAGATACGCAGTATTTT. Filled out from reference TRBV7-8 and TRBJ2-3, the complete variable domain reads GAGVSQSPRYKVAKRGQDVALRCDPISGHVSLFWYQQALGQGPEFLTYFQNEAQLDKSGLPSDRFFAERPEGSVSTLKIQRTQQEDSAVYLCASSERAGYTDTQYFGPGTRLTVL.

The rearrangement joins TRBV11-2 to TRBJ1-2; TRBD1 aligns across 9 bases. The germline CDR1 and CDR2 sequences are SGHAT and FQNNGV. There are 16 residues in the CDR3. V trimming: 5 bases; J trimming: 4 bases; junction bases outside the gene matches: 11. The CDR3 region is CASSLGQGEISYGYTF. CDR3 DNA sequence: TGTGCCAGCAGCCTGGGACAGGGAGAGATTAGCTATGGCTACACCTTC.

This chain joins TRBV6-6 and TRBJ1-4; D remains unclear. This CDR3 has 15 amino acids. Trimming took 4 bases from V and 5 from J, leaving 14 bases between them. Germline CDR1 MNHNY, CDR2 SVGAGI (reference sequence). The CDR3, as DNA: TGTGCCAGCAGTTCCATCCAGGCCGCCAATGAAAAACTGTTTTTT. Protein product: CASSSIQAANEKLFF.

The CDR3 DNA sequence: TGTGCCAGCAGCCAAGAGGGACAGACCTACGAGCAGTACTTC. Its protein product is CASSQEGQTYEQYF. The rearrangement links TRBV14 to TRBJ2-7; 7 bases line up with TRBD1. Germline V gene sequence: CDR1 SGHDN, CDR2 FVKESK. This CDR3 is built from 14 residues. Trimming took 0 bases from V and 2 from J; bases not matched to a gene: 1.

V usage is TRBV27 and J usage is TRBJ2-1; tentatively, D is TRBD1 (6 bases). Germline V gene lookup returns CDR1 MNHEY and CDR2 SMNVEV (reference sequence). V shed 4 bases and J shed 4 bases, with 11 bases lying between them. The CDR3 consists of 14 residues. The CDR3 nucleotides are TGTGCCAGCAGTTCTCCAGGGGTTTACAATGAGCAGTTCTTC. Translation: CASSSPGVYNEQFF.